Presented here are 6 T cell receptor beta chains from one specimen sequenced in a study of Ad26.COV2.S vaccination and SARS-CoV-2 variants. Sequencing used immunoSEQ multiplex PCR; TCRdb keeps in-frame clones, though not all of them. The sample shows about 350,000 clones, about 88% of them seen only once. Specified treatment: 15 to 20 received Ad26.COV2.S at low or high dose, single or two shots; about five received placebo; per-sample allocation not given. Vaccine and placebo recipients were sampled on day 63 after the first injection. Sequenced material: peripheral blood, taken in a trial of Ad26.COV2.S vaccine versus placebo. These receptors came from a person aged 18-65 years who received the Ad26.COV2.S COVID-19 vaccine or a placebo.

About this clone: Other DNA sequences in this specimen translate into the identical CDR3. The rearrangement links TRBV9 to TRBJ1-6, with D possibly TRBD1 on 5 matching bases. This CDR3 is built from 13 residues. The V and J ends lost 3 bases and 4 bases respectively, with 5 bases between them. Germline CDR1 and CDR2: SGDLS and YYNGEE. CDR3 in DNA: TGTGCCAGCAGCGCAGGGTATAATTCACCCCTCCACTTT. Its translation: CASSAGYNSPLHF.

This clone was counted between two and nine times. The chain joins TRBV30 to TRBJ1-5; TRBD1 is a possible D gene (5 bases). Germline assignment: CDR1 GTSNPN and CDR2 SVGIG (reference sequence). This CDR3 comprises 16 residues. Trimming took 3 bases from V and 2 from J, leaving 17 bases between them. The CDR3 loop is CAWSAAGMRGNQPQHF. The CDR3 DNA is TGTGCCTGGAGCGCCGCAGGGATGAGGGGCAATCAGCCCCAGCATTTT.

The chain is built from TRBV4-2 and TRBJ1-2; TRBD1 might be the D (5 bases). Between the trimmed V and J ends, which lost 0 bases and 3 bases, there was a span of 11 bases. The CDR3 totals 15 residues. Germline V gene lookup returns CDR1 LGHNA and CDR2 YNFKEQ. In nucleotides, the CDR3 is TGTGCCAGCAGCCAAGATTCAGGAGGGGACTATGGCTACACCTTC. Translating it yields CASSQDSGGDYGYTF.

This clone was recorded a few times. The DNA for the CDR3 is TGTGCCAGCAGCTTTGAACCGACTAGACAAGAGACCCAGTACTTC. The encoded protein is CASSFEPTRQETQYF. This sequence joins TRBV7-2 and TRBJ2-5; weak D call: TRBD2 (6 bases). The CDR3 loop spans 15 amino acids. With 3 bases removed from V and 2 bases from J, the gap between germline ends came to 13 bases. Per germline, CDR1 SGHTA and CDR2 FQGNSA.

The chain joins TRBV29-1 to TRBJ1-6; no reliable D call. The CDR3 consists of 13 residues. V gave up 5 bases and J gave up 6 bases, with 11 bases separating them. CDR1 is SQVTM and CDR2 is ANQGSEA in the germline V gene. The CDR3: CSVQTGGNSPLHF. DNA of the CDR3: TGCAGCGTTCAAACGGGTGGTAATTCACCCCTCCACTTT.

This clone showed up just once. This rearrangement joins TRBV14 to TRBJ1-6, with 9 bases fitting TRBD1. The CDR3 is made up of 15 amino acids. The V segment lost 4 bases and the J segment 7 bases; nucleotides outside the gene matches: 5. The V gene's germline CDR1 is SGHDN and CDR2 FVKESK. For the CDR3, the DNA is TGTGCCAGCAGCCGGCCGGGACAGGGAAATTCACCCCTCCACTTT. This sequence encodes CASSRPGQGNSPLHF.